Listed here are 20 T cell receptor beta chains from one sample, sequenced in a study of Graves' ophthalmopathy and Graves' hyperthyroidism. RNA served as the template for amplifying TCR beta CDR3 regions. The workflow started with a first-round RT-PCR run with HTBI primers and then moved on to a second-round multiplex PCR. TCRdb re-analysed the multiplex PCR reads in MiXCR, keeping a single row per CDR3 protein. The table lists more than 45,000 distinct CDR3 sequences, around 45% of them singletons, with approximately 23% in the top ten. The specimen was peripheral blood. The source is an adult man with Graves' ophthalmopathy.

The V and J genes are TRBV9 and TRBJ2-1; 10 bases agree with TRBD2. The CDR3 is 15 amino acids. The V segment lost 3 bases and the J segment 4 bases; nucleotides outside the gene matches: 4. Per the germline V gene, CDR1 is SGDLS and CDR2 is YYNGEE. This CDR3 reads CASSAGTSAYNEQFF. The CDR3 region has the DNA TGTGCCAGCAGCGCCGGGACTAGCGCTTACAATGAGCAGTTCTTC.

Concerning this clonotype: An end of the junction does not agree with germline; a read error may underlie this. The V and J genes are TRBV9 and TRBJ1-4, with D possibly matching TRBD1 (6 bases). The germline gives CDR1 SGDLS, CDR2 YYNGEE. This CDR3 comprises 15 residues. The CDR3 coding sequence is TGTGCCAACAGCCCCACAGGGATGGCTAATGAAAAACTGCTTTTT. It yields the protein CANSPTGMANEKLLF.

Only one count was recorded for this clonotype. The junction shows a germline mismatch at one end, possibly a read error. The CDR3 DNA is TGTGCCACCAGTGAGGCGGCTGGCACTGAGGCTTTCTTT. It specifies CATSEAAGTEAFF. The chain is built from TRBV24-1 and TRBJ1-1; D gene uncertain. The CDR3 has 13 amino acids. Looked up from germline, CDR1 is KGHDR and CDR2 is SFDVKD.

The chain combines TRBV11-2 with TRBJ2-1; 8 nucleotides align to TRBD1. This CDR3 has 15 residues. Trimming cost V 6 bases and J 6 bases; bases outside gene matches: 10. The germline V gene encodes CDR1 SGHAT and CDR2 FQNNGV. CDR3 in DNA: TGTGCCAGCAGATATGGCGCGGGGACAGGCAATGAGCAGTTCTTC. Translating gives CASRYGAGTGNEQFF. Complete variable domain (other parts from reference TRBV11-2 and TRBJ2-1): EAGVAQSPRYKIIEKRQSVAFWCNPISGHATLYWYQQILGQGPKLLIQFQNNGVVDDSQLPKDRFSAERLKGVDSTLKIQPAKLEDSAVYLCASRYGAGTGNEQFFGPGTRLTVL.

This clonotype was recorded at least ten times. J is TRBJ1-6 and V is TRBV20-1, with D possibly being TRBD1 (5 bases). Germline V CDR1 and CDR2: DFQATT, SNEGSKA (reference sequence). Trimming removed 0 bases from V and 8 bases from J, with 14 bases in between. CDR3 size: 15 residues. This chain's CDR3 is CSARDPPGGDSPLHF. DNA of the CDR3: TGCAGTGCTAGAGATCCCCCGGGGGGGGATTCACCCCTCCACTTT.

By its share, this clonotype is medium-sized. The rearrangement links TRBV20-1 to TRBJ2-7, with D perhaps matching TRBD2 (5 bases). CDR3 length equals 12 residues. Germline assignment: CDR1 DFQATT and CDR2 SNEGSKA (reference sequence). V lost 5 bases and J lost 5, with 13 bases in between. DNA for the CDR3: TGCAGTGCTCGCGAGACGGGAAACGAGCAGTACTTC. Its translation: CSARETGNEQYF.

This clonotype has only one observation. The chain recombines TRBV9 with TRBJ1-2; 10 bases match TRBD1. The CDR3 loop spans 14 amino acids. V dropped 0 bases and J dropped 12; count of bases not matched to a gene: 8. In germline, CDR1 is SGDLS, CDR2 YYNGEE. The CDR3 protein is CASSVAGTGAGNTF. DNA for the CDR3: TGTGCCAGCAGCGTAGCTGGGACAGGGGCCGGAAACACCTTC.

This clonotype was counted many times. The V call is TRBV5-5, the J call TRBJ2-2; 10 bases fit TRBD2. With 5 bases clipped from V and 1 base from J, the junction kept 5 bases outside the gene matches. Germline loops: CDR1 SGHKS, CDR2 YYEKEE (reference sequence). The CDR3 has 16 amino acids. The CDR3 nucleotides are TGTGCCAGCAGGCAAGGACTAGCGGAGAACACCGGGGAGCTGTTTTTT. This sequence encodes CASRQGLAENTGELFF.

Only one count was recorded for this clonotype. The rearrangement links TRBV6-6 to TRBJ2-2, with a possible D match to TRBD1 (9 bases). V dropped 2 bases and J dropped 6 bases, with 22 bases sitting between them. CDR1 and CDR2 from the germline V gene are MNHNY and SVGAGI (reference sequence). The CDR3 loop spans 18 amino acids. The CDR3 sequence is CASSYVTSGQGFPGELFF. CDR3 nucleotide sequence: TGTGCCAGCAGTTACGTAACTAGCGGACAGGGGTTCCCCGGGGAGCTGTTTTTT.

The chain has TRBV20-1 and TRBJ2-1, with D perhaps TRBD2 (6 bases). This CDR3 contains 12 residues. Trimming took 6 bases from V and 4 from J, leaving 10 bases between them. Germline V gene sequence: CDR1 DFQATT, CDR2 SNEGSKA (reference sequence). This chain's CDR3 is CSATRGYNEQFF. The CDR3 coding sequence is TGCAGTGCCACACGGGGGTACAATGAGCAGTTCTTC.

This clonotype was counted a few times. The V and J genes are TRBV29-1 and TRBJ1-2, with TRBD1 identical over 10 bases. V lost 5 bases to trimming and J lost 8 bases; unmatched junction nucleotides: 8. Germline V gene data show CDR1 as SQVTM and CDR2 as ANQGSEA. The CDR3 has 13 residues. CDR3: CSVSLTGGRGYTF. CDR3 nucleotide sequence: TGCAGCGTTTCCCTGACAGGGGGCCGGGGCTACACCTTC.

The chain carries TRBV7-2 and TRBJ2-1; no clear D. The germline V gene encodes CDR1 SGHTA and CDR2 FQGNSA. The CDR3 consists of 12 residues. V dropped 1 base and J dropped 12 bases, with 10 bases sitting between them. The CDR3 bases are TGTGCCAGCAGCTTAGACCCGTTTGGGCAGTTCTTC. Translating gives CASSLDPFGQFF. Supplemented by reference TRBV7-2 and TRBJ2-1, the full variable domain reads GAGVSQSPSNKVTEKGKDVELRCDPISGHTALYWYRQSLGQGLEFLIYFQGNSAPDKSGLPSDRFSAERTGGSVSTLTIQRTQQEDSAVYLCASSLDPFGQFFGPGTRLTVL.

Ten or more counts support this clonotype. The gene calls are TRBV5-1 and TRBJ1-1; TRBD1 might be the D (6 bases). The V and J ends lost 2 bases and 1 base respectively, with 12 bases between them. This CDR3 is built from 15 residues. CDR1 and CDR2 from the germline V gene are SGHRS and YFSETQ. The CDR3 protein is CASSLGQSSNTEAFF. CDR3 bases: TGCGCCAGCAGCTTAGGACAGTCTTCGAACACTGAAGCTTTCTTT.

This clonotype came up a few times. The J gene is TRBJ2-1, the V gene TRBV20-1, with D hard to call. The CDR3 is 11 amino acids. The germline V gene has CDR1 DFQATT and CDR2 SNEGSKA (reference sequence). Trimming shortened V by 3 bases and J by 4 bases, and 4 bases separated the two germline ends. The CDR3, as DNA: TGCAGTGCTAGCGGTTACAATGAGCAGTTCTTC. This codes for CSASGYNEQFF.

This clonotype was seen a single time. The rearrangement links TRBV10-3 to TRBJ1-2; D gene unclear. Germline V gene data show CDR1 as ENHRY and CDR2 as SYGVKD. The V end lost 3 bases, the J end lost 0 bases, and 11 bases lay between the germline ends. The CDR3 contains 15 residues. CDR3 bases: TGTGCCATCAGTGACCGGACGCATACTAACTATGGCTACACCTTC. Its protein is CAISDRTHTNYGYTF.

This clonotype was counted many times. The chain recombines TRBV5-6 with TRBJ2-3; 9 nucleotides agree with TRBD2. The CDR3 loop spans 19 amino acids. V gave up 7 bases and J gave up 6 bases; unmatched junction bases: 24. CDR1 is SGHDT, CDR2 YYEEEE, per germline. The CDR3 here is CASLTKDIAGAGLGDTQYF. DNA of the CDR3: TGTGCCAGCCTAACCAAGGATATAGCGGGAGCGGGGCTGGGGGATACGCAGTATTTT. The whole variable domain, remainder taken from reference TRBV5-6 and TRBJ2-3, is DAGVTQSPTHLIKTRGQQVTLRCSPKSGHDTVSWYQQALGQGPQFIFQYYEEEERQRGNFPDRFSGHQFPNYSSELNVNALLLGDSALYLCASLTKDIAGAGLGDTQYFGPGTRLTVL.

This clonotype was seen at least ten times. The chain combines TRBV6-1 with TRBJ1-1, with TRBD1 matching 8 bases. Looked up from germline, CDR1 is MNHNS and CDR2 is SASEGT. V was pared by 5 bases and J by 4 bases, with 9 bases of the junction left unmatched. The length of the CDR3 is 15 residues. CDR3 DNA: TGTGCCAGCAGTTTCAAGACAGGGGACGCCACTGAAGCTTTCTTT. This gives the protein CASSFKTGDATEAFF.

This clonotype was recorded a few times. The DNA of the CDR3 is TGTGCCAGCAGCTTCCGGGACAGGGGGTTCACAGATACGCAGTATTTT. Its protein product is CASSFRDRGFTDTQYF. The chain has TRBV7-2 and TRBJ2-3, with TRBD1 identical over 11 bases. Germline CDR1 and CDR2: SGHTA and FQGNSA. This CDR3 spans 16 amino acids. J gave up 2 bases and V 3 bases, and 4 bases lay outside the gene matches.

V and J are TRBV7-3 and TRBJ2-1, with 7 positions matching TRBD2. V shed 1 base and J 0 bases; nucleotides not matched to a gene: 3. Germline CDR1 is SGHTA and CDR2 is FQGTGA. The CDR3 is 16 amino acids. CDR3 nucleotide sequence: TGTGCCAGCAGCTTAAGGGGCGGGAGCTCCTACAATGAGCAGTTCTTC. Translated: CASSLRGGSSYNEQFF.

The chain links TRBV6-6 to TRBJ1-1, with D perhaps matching TRBD1 (6 bases). V dropped 5 bases and J dropped 4 bases, with 11 bases sitting between them. Germline CDR1 MNHNY, CDR2 SVGAGI (reference sequence). This CDR3 contains 13 residues. In DNA, the CDR3 is TGTGCCAGCAGTACTACAGGGACCACTGAAGCTTTCTTT. It codes for CASSTTGTTEAFF.